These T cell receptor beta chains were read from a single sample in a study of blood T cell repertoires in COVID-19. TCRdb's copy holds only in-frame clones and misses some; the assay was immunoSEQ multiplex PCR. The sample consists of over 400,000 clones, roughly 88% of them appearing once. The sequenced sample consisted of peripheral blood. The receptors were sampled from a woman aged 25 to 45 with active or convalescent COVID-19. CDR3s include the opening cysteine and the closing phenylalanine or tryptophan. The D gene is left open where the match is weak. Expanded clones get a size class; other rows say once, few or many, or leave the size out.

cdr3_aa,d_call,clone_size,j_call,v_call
CASSYSGTSGNYEQYF,TRBD2,few,TRBJ2-7,TRBV6-5
CASSPGLAGVPPYYEQYF,TRBD2,once,TRBJ2-7,TRBV11-2
CASSQDRGRAYEQYF,TRBD2,-,TRBJ2-7,TRBV4-1
CASSFIRGKYNEQFF,-,once,TRBJ2-1,TRBV7-2
CASSYFQTQYF,-,-,TRBJ2-5,TRBV2
CASSIGAGGPYEQFF,TRBD2,-,TRBJ2-1,TRBV19
CASSFSEQYF,-,-,TRBJ2-7,TRBV25-1
CASSQVAGEQFF,-,-,TRBJ2-1,TRBV3-1/TRBV3-2
CSVEDPRGGNFPYEQYF,TRBD2,once,TRBJ2-7,TRBV29-1
CAISDSTSGTSTDTQYF,TRBD2,-,TRBJ2-3,TRBV10-3
CASSKAHTRETQYF,-,once,TRBJ2-5,TRBV21-1
CASSPGQGPAYGYTF,TRBD1,-,TRBJ1-2,TRBV28
CASSPDYNQPQHF,-,-,TRBJ1-5,TRBV5-4
CASSEVQGLIYTF,-,-,TRBJ1-2,TRBV2
CASRAGTGIISDSPLHF,TRBD1,-,TRBJ1-6,TRBV2
CASSLSTGYEKLFF,TRBD1,-,TRBJ1-4,TRBV11-2
CASSPTGDNQPQHF,TRBD1,-,TRBJ1-5,TRBV18